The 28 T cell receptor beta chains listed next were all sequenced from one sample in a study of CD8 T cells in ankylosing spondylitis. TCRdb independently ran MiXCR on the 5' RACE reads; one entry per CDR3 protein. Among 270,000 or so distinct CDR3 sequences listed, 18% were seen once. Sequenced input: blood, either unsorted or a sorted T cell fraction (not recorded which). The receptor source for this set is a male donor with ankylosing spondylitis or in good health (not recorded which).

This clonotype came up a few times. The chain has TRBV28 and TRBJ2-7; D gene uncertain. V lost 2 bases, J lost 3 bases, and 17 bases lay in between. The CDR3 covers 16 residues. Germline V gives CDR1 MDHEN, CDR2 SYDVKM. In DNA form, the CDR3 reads TGTGCCAGCAGTTTAAGTCCTCAATCTCTTTTCTACGAGCAGTACTTC. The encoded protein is CASSLSPQSLFYEQYF.

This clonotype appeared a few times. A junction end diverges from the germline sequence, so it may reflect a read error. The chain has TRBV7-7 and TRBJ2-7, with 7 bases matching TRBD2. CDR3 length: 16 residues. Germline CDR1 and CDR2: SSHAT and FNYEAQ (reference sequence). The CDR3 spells CASSLGPAGADYEQYF. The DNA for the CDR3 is TGTGCTAGCAGCTTAGGTCCCGCGGGAGCGGATTACGAGCAGTACTTC.

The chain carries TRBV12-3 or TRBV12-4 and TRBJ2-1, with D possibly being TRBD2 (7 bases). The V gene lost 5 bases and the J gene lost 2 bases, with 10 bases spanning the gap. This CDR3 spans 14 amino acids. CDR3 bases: TGTGCCAGCAGTAAAGGGGGGGCCTACAATGAGCAGTTCTTC. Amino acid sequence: CASSKGGAYNEQFF.

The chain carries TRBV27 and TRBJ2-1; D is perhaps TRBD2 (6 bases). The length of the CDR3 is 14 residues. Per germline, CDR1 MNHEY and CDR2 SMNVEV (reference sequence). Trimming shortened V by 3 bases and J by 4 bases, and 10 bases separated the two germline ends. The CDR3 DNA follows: TGTGCCAGCAGTTTCATAGCGGATTACAATGAGCAGTTCTTC. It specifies CASSFIADYNEQFF.

DNA of the CDR3: TGTGCCAGTGCCCGCCCCCGGGAGGGATCAAACAATGAGCAGTTCTTC. Amino acids: CASARPREGSNNEQFF. V gene TRBV9 combines with J gene TRBJ2-1; 8 bases fit TRBD2. Germline CDR1 and CDR2: SGDLS and YYNGEE. V was pared by 8 bases and J by 5 bases, with 15 bases of the junction left unmatched. This CDR3 is built from 16 residues.

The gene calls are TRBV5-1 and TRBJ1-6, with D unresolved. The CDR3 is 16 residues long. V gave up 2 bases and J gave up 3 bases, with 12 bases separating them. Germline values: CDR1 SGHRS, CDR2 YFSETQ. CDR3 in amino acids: CASSFSQRFYNSPLHF. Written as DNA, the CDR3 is TGCGCCAGCAGCTTTTCCCAGCGCTTCTATAATTCACCCCTCCACTTT.

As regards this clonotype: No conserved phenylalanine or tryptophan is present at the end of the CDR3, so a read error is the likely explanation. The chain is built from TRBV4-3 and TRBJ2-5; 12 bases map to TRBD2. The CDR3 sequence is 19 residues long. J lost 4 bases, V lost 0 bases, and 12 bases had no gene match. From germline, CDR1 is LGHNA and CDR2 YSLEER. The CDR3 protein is CASSQDGTTSGSLPETQYS. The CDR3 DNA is TGCGCCAGCAGCCAAGATGGGACGACTAGCGGGAGTTTACCAGAGACCCAGTACTCC.

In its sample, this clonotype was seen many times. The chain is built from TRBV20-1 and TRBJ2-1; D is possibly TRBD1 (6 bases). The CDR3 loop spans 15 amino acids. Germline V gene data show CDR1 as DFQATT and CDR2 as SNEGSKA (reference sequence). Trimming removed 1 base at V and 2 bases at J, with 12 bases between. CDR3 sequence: CSARAQGRPYNEQFF. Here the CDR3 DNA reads TGCAGTGCTAGAGCCCAGGGGCGACCCTACAATGAGCAGTTCTTC.

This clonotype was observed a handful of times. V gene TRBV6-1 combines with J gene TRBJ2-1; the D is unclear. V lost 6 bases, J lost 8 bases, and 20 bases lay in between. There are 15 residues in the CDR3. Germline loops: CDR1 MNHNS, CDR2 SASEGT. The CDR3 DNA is TGTGCCAGCAGCCCCCGGGCTACTAAAAGGCATGAGCAGTTCTTC. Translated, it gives CASSPRATKRHEQFF.

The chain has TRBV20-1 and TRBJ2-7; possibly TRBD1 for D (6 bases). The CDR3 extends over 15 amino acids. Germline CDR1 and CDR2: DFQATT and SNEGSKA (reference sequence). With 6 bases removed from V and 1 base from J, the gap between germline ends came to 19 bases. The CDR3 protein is CSANSRDTSSYEQYF. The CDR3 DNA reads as TGCAGTGCGAACAGTAGGGACACCTCTTCCTACGAGCAGTACTTC.

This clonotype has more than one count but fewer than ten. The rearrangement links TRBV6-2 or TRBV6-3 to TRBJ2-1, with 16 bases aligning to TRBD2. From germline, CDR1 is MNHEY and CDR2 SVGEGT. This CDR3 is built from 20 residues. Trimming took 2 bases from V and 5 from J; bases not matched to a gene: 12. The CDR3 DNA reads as TGTGCCAGCAGTTACCCTAATCCCGGGACTAGCGGGAGGGCTAACAATGAGCAGTTCTTC. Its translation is CASSYPNPGTSGRANNEQFF.

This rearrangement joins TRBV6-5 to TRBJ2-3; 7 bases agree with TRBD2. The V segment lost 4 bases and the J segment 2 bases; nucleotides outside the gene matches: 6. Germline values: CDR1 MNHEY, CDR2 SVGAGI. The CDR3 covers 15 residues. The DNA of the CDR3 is TGTGCCAGCAGTTTCCTAGCGGATTCCACAGATACGCAGTATTTT. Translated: CASSFLADSTDTQYF.

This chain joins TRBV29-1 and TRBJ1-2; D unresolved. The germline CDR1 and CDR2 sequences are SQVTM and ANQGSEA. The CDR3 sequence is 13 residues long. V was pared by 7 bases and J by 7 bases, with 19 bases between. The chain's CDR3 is CSDSTPGPRGYTF. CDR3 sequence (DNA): TGCAGCGACTCGACCCCCGGTCCGCGTGGCTACACCTTC.

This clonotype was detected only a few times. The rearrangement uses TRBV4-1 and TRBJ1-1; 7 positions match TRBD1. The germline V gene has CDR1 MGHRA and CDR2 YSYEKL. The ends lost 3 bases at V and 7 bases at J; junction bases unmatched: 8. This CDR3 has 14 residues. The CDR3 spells CASSHRQGGDEAFF. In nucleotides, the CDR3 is TGCGCCAGCAGCCACCGTCAGGGGGGTGATGAAGCTTTCTTT.

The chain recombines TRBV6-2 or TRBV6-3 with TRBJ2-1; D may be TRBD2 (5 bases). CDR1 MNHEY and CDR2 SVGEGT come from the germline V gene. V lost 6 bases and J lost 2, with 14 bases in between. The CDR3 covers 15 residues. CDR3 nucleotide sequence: TGTGCCAGCAGGCGAGGACTTAGCCCCTACAATGAGCAGTTCTTC. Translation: CASRRGLSPYNEQFF.

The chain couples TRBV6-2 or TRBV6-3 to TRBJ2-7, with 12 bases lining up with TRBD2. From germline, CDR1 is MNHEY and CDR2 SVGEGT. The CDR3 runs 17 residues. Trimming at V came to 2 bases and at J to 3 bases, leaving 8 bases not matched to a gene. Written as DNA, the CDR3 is TGTGCCAGCAGTTACCCAAGGACTAGCGGGATTCTCTACGAGCAGTACTTC. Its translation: CASSYPRTSGILYEQYF.

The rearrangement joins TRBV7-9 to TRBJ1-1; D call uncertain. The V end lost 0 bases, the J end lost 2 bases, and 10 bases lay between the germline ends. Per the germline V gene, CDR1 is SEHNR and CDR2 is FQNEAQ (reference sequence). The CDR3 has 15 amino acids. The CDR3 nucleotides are TGTGCCAGCAGCTTAGCGCTGGGCGTAAACACTGAAGCTTTCTTT. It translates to CASSLALGVNTEAFF.

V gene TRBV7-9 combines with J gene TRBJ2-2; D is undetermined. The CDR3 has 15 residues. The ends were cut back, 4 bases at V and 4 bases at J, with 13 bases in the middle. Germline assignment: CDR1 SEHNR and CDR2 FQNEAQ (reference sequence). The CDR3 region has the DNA TGTGCCAGCAGCTCAATCCAGGCAAGCACCGGGGAGCTGTTTTTT. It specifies CASSSIQASTGELFF.

The CDR3 here is CSARVYRGSYEQYF. CDR3 sequence (DNA): TGCAGTGCTAGAGTATACAGGGGATCCTACGAGCAGTACTTC. The V and J genes are TRBV20-1 and TRBJ2-7; TRBD1 matches at 7 bases. The germline V gene has CDR1 DFQATT and CDR2 SNEGSKA (reference sequence). The CDR3 is made up of 14 amino acids. Germline trimming cut 1 base from V and 1 base from J; bases unmatched to any gene: 4.

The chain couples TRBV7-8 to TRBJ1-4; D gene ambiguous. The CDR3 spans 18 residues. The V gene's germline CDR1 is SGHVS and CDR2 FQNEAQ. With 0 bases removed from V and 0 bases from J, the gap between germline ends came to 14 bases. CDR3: CASSLAGWEEATNEKLFF. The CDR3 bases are TGTGCCAGCAGCTTAGCAGGGTGGGAAGAGGCAACTAATGAAAAACTGTTTTTT.

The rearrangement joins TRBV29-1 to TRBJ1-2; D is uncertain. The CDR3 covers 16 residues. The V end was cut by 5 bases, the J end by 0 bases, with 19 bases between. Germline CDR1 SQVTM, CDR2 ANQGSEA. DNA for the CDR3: TGCAGCGTTAGAAGGCCCACGGACGGGACTAACTATGGCTACACCTTC. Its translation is CSVRRPTDGTNYGYTF.

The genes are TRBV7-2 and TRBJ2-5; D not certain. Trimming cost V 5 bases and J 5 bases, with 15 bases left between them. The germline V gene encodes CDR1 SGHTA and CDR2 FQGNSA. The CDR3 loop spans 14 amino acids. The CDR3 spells CASSLVWVGETQYF. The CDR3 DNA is TGTGCCAGCAGCCTCGTGTGGGTCGGGGAGACCCAGTACTTC.

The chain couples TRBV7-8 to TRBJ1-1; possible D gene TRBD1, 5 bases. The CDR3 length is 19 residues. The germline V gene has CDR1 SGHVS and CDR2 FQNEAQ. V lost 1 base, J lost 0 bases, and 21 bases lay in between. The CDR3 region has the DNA TGTGCCAGCAGCTTAGTGAGTTGGGTTAGGGGCCGCATGAACACTGAAGCTTTCTTT. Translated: CASSLVSWVRGRMNTEAFF.

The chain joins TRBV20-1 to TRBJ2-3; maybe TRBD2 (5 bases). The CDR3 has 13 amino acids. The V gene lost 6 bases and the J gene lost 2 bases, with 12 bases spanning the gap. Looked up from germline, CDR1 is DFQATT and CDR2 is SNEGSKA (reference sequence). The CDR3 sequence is CSATDDYTDTQYF. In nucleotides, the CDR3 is TGCAGTGCCACGGACGACTACACAGATACGCAGTATTTT.

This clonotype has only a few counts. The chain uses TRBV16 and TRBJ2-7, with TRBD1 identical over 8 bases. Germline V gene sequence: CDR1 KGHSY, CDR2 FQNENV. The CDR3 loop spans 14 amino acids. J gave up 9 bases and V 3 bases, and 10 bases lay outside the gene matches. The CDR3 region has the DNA TGTGCCAGCAGCCATGCGACAGGGGCGAATGCGCAGTACTTC. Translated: CASSHATGANAQYF.

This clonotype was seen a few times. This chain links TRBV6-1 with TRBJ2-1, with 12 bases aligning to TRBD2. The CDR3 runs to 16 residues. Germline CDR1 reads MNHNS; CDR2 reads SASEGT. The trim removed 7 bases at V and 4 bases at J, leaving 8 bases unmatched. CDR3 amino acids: CASTLSLAGGYNEQFF. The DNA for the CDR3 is TGTGCCAGCACCCTATCTCTAGCGGGAGGGTACAATGAGCAGTTCTTC.

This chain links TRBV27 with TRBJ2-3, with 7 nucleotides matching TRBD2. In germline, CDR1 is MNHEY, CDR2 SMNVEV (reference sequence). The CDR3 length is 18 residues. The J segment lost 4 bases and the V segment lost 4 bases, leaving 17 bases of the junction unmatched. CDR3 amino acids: CASSSKGEGIKGPDTQYF. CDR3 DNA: TGTGCCAGCAGTTCCAAAGGGGAGGGTATTAAAGGCCCAGATACGCAGTATTTT.

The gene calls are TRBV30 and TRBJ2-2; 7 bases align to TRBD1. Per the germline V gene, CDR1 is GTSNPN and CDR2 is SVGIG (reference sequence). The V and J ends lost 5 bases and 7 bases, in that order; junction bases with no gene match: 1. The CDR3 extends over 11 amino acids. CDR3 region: CAWQGDGELFF. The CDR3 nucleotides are TGTGCCTGGCAGGGGGACGGGGAGCTGTTTTTT.